The 27 T cell receptor beta chains listed next were all sequenced from one sample in a study of shared clonotypes between healthy human individuals. Using immunoSEQ multiplex PCR, the repertoire was profiled, and TCRdb retains in-frame clones only, with some absent. The sample includes about 2.3 million clones, 92% of them seen just once. The sample was naive CD4+ T cells from PBMCs. Noted subset: CD45RA+ positively selected. The receptors shown here come from a man aged 18 to 29 in good health. Some clones in this sample may be carry-over from other donors' samples.

This chain uses TRBV19 with TRBJ1-1; the D is unclear. The CDR3 is made up of 11 amino acids. V shed 2 bases and J shed 6 bases, with 4 bases lying between them. The germline CDR1 and CDR2 sequences are LNHDA and SQIVND (reference sequence). This CDR3 is CASSIRSEAFF. The CDR3 DNA follows: TGTGCCAGTAGTATAAGGTCTGAAGCTTTCTTT. The whole variable domain, filled in from reference TRBV19 and TRBJ1-1, reads DGGITQSPKYLFRKEGQNVTLSCEQNLNHDAMYWYRQDPGQGLRLIYYSQIVNDFQKGDIAEGYSVSREKKESFPLTVTSAQKNPTAFYLCASSIRSEAFFGQGTRLTVV.

The V call is TRBV12-5, the J call TRBJ2-1; D remains ambiguous. The germline V and J ends were trimmed by 3 bases and 7 bases, with 4 bases remaining between them. CDR1 and CDR2 (germline): LGHNT, FRNRAP. The CDR3 sequence is 11 residues long. CDR3 nucleotide sequence: TGTGCTAGTGGTTTACAAAATGAGCAGTTCTTC. Its protein is CASGLQNEQFF.

V and J are TRBV11-2 and TRBJ2-1; no clear D. V lost 8 bases to trimming and J lost 1 base, with 9 bases between them. CDR1 and CDR2 from the germline V gene are SGHAT and FQNNGV. The CDR3 has 13 residues. CDR3 nucleotides: TGTGCCAGCCGATTGCAATCCTACAATGAGCAGTTCTTC. This codes for CASRLQSYNEQFF.

V and J are TRBV6-6 and TRBJ2-2, with D perhaps TRBD1 (5 bases). V shed 4 bases and J shed 8 bases, with 8 bases lying between them. Germline values: CDR1 MNHNY, CDR2 SVGAGI (reference sequence). CDR3 size: 12 residues. CDR3 amino acids: CASSFRVGELFF. CDR3 in DNA: TGTGCCAGCAGTTTCAGGGTTGGGGAGCTGTTTTTT.

The V and J genes are TRBV25-1 and TRBJ2-1; D is tentatively TRBD1 or TRBD2 (5 bases each). The CDR3 spans 14 residues. Per the germline V gene, CDR1 is MGHDK and CDR2 is SYGVNS. V was trimmed by 4 bases and J by 6 bases, leaving 13 bases between them. The chain's CDR3 is CASSVPGTSNEQFF. CDR3 nucleotide sequence: TGTGCCAGCAGTGTCCCCGGGACGAGCAATGAGCAGTTCTTC.

The J gene is TRBJ2-3, the V gene TRBV27, with D perhaps TRBD1 (6 bases). The CDR3 runs to 16 residues. V was clipped by 5 bases and J by 3 bases, with 18 bases between them. The germline gives CDR1 MNHEY, CDR2 SMNVEV (reference sequence). This chain's CDR3 is CASSPPGVSTTDTQYF. The CDR3 coding sequence is TGTGCCAGCAGTCCCCCAGGGGTCTCGACAACAGATACGCAGTATTTT.

A word on this clone: Other nucleotide sequences from this sample produce the same CDR3. V and J are TRBV6-1 and TRBJ1-5, with TRBD1 as a possible D gene (6 bases). The CDR3 runs 13 residues. CDR1 and CDR2 from the germline V gene are MNHNS and SASEGT. Trimming left V 4 bases short and J 5 bases short, with 9 bases between. CDR3 amino acids: CASSASGDQPQHF. Here the CDR3 DNA reads TGTGCCAGCAGTGCCTCAGGGGATCAGCCCCAGCATTTT.

The V and J genes are TRBV27 and TRBJ2-1; TRBD2 agrees at 9 bases. CDR3 length equals 15 residues. CDR1 is MNHEY and CDR2 is SMNVEV in the germline V gene (reference sequence). The junction had 3 bases not matched to a gene; V was cut back by 2 bases and J by 4 bases. The CDR3 here is CASSLKGLAYNEQFF. The CDR3 region has the DNA TGTGCCAGCAGTTTAAAGGGACTAGCATACAATGAGCAGTTCTTC.

V and J are TRBV7-9 and TRBJ1-6, with D uncertain. Germline CDR1 is SEHNR and CDR2 is FQNEAQ (reference sequence). The CDR3 extends over 12 amino acids. Trimming removed 4 bases at V and 8 bases at J, with 6 bases between. This CDR3 reads CASSWGDSPLHF. Written as DNA, the CDR3 is TGTGCCAGCAGCTGGGGTGATTCACCCCTCCACTTT.

The gene calls are TRBV7-3 and TRBJ2-7; D assignment may be TRBD1 or TRBD2 (6 bases each). Trimming took 5 bases from V and 7 from J, leaving 18 bases between them. CDR1 and CDR2 (germline): SGHTA, FQGTGA. CDR3 size: 14 residues. The CDR3 DNA is TGTGCCAGCAGCCGAAATGGTGGGGGGCAGGAGCAGTACTTC. Translation: CASSRNGGGQEQYF.

The chain recombines TRBV7-9 with TRBJ2-5; possible D gene TRBD2, 5 bases. This CDR3 is built from 13 residues. Germline values: CDR1 SEHNR, CDR2 FQNEAQ (reference sequence). V was cut by 2 bases and J by 5 bases, with 9 bases left in between. The CDR3 coding sequence is TGTGCCAGCAGCTTACCCGGGATTGAGACCCAGTACTTC. Encoded protein: CASSLPGIETQYF.

This sequence joins TRBV5-4 and TRBJ1-1; 10 bases map to TRBD1. V lost 6 bases and J lost 3; bases outside the gene matches: 2. CDR1 is SGHNT, CDR2 YYREEE, per germline (reference sequence). The CDR3 extends over 13 amino acids. CDR3 sequence (DNA): TGTGCCAGCAAAGGACAGGGGGACACTGAAGCTTTCTTT. The encoded protein is CASKGQGDTEAFF.

This clone turned up a few times. The chain carries TRBV6-1 and TRBJ1-1; D is undetermined. CDR3 size: 11 residues. Germline CDR1 and CDR2: MNHNS and SASEGT. Trimming cost V 11 bases and J 1 base, with 8 bases left between them. The CDR3 here is CAGRANTEAFF. DNA of the CDR3: TGTGCCGGTAGAGCGAACACTGAAGCTTTCTTT.

The chain recombines TRBV7-2 with TRBJ2-7, with D unresolved. The germline CDR1 and CDR2 sequences are SGHTA and FQGNSA. V was cut by 5 bases and J by 6 bases, with 17 bases left in between. The CDR3 loop spans 14 amino acids. The DNA of the CDR3 is TGTGCCAGCAGCCGTTCCCGGGCCGCCTCCGAGCAGTACTTC. This sequence encodes CASSRSRAASEQYF.

The chain carries TRBV18 and TRBJ2-1, with a weak D call TRBD1 (6 bases). This CDR3 spans 15 amino acids. Germline lookup yields CDR1 KGHSH and CDR2 LQKENI. Trimming removed 3 bases at V and 5 bases at J, with 14 bases between. CDR3 coding DNA: TGTGCCAGCTCACCCCCCGGGACAAACCACAATGAGCAGTTCTTC. Its protein is CASSPPGTNHNEQFF.

This chain links TRBV5-1 with TRBJ2-2; 7 bases agree with TRBD1. Losses at the gene ends were 4 bases for V and 2 bases for J; bases not matched to a gene: 8. The CDR3 extends over 16 amino acids. Germline CDR1 SGHRS, CDR2 YFSETQ. In nucleotides, the CDR3 is TGCGCCAGCAGCATCGGACAGGTCATTAACACCGGGGAGCTGTTTTTT. It yields the protein CASSIGQVINTGELFF.

This sequence joins TRBV18 and TRBJ2-3; 8 positions match TRBD2. CDR1 is KGHSH and CDR2 is LQKENI in the germline V gene. Germline trimming cut 3 bases from V and 3 bases from J; bases unmatched to any gene: 8. CDR3 length: 16 residues. CDR3 region: CASSPLSSGSTDTQYF. The DNA of the CDR3 is TGTGCCAGCTCACCGTTGTCAAGCGGGAGTACAGATACGCAGTATTTT. Full variable domain (missing parts from reference TRBV18 and TRBJ2-3): NAGVMQNPRHLVRRRGQEARLRCSPMKGHSHVYWYRQLPEEGLKFMVYLQKENIIDESGMPKERFSAEFPKEGPSILRIQQVVRGDSAAYFCASSPLSSGSTDTQYFGPGTRLTVL.

This chain connects TRBV7-3 to TRBJ1-2; D is unclear. Germline CDR1 SGHTA, CDR2 FQGTGA. The V end was cut by 5 bases, the J end by 10 bases, with 5 bases between. The CDR3 spans 9 residues. CDR3 DNA: TGTGCCAGCAGCCCCCCCTACACCTTC. As protein: CASSPPYTF.

This rearrangement joins TRBV2 to TRBJ2-1, with 8 bases that match TRBD2. CDR1 and CDR2 from the germline V gene are SNHLY and FYNNEI. After removal of 6 bases from V and 8 bases from J, the junction contained 12 bases not matched to a gene. The length of the CDR3 is 15 residues. The CDR3 here is CASRETGGGRDEQFF. In nucleotides, the CDR3 is TGTGCCAGCAGGGAGACTGGCGGGGGGCGGGATGAGCAGTTCTTC.

The chain joins TRBV5-8 to TRBJ1-1, with D perhaps matching TRBD1 (5 bases). The germline gives CDR1 SGHTS, CDR2 YDEGEE. Trimming stripped 0 bases from V and 0 bases from J, with 9 bases between. The CDR3 is 15 residues long. The CDR3 DNA follows: TGTGCCAGCAGCTTGGCCAGGGTCCTGAACACTGAAGCTTTCTTT. Residues: CASSLARVLNTEAFF.

CDR3 amino acids: CASSIPTGNYEQYF. The CDR3 DNA reads TGTGCCAGCAGTATCCCGACAGGGAACTACGAGCAGTACTTC. This chain uses TRBV28 with TRBJ2-7, with 7 bases lining up with TRBD1. The CDR3 is 14 amino acids. J gave up 3 bases and V 5 bases, and 7 bases lay outside the gene matches. Germline V gene sequence: CDR1 MDHEN, CDR2 SYDVKM.

The J gene is TRBJ2-5, the V gene TRBV15, with 9 bases aligning to TRBD2. CDR3 size: 16 residues. V was pared by 3 bases and J by 2 bases, with 7 bases of the junction left unmatched. Per germline, CDR1 LNHNV and CDR2 YYDKDF (reference sequence). CDR3 residues: CATSRGGLAPQETQYF. The CDR3, as DNA: TGTGCCACCAGCAGGGGGGGACTAGCCCCACAAGAGACCCAGTACTTC.

CDR3 DNA: TGCGCCAGCAGCCCCCTAGGGGGAGTCGCAGATACGCAGTATTTT. Translating it yields CASSPLGGVADTQYF. V gene TRBV4-1 combines with J gene TRBJ2-3, with a weak D call TRBD1 (6 bases). Germline V CDR1 and CDR2: MGHRA, YSYEKL. The ends were cut back, 4 bases at V and 4 bases at J, with 15 bases in the middle. The CDR3 totals 15 residues.

Remarks on this clone: This could be a read error, since a much larger clone is one nucleotide away. The rearrangement links TRBV27 to TRBJ1-1, with TRBD1 matching over 10 bases. Germline CDR1 reads MNHEY; CDR2 reads SMNVEV (reference sequence). After removal of 4 bases from V and 4 bases from J, the junction contained 0 bases not matched to a gene. The length of the CDR3 is 13 residues. Here the CDR3 reads CASSWDRGTEAFF. The DNA for the CDR3 is TGTGCCAGCAGTTGGGACAGGGGCACTGAAGCTTTCTTT.

In the case of this clone: The sample carries other DNA sequences with the same CDR3. The gene calls are TRBV5-4 and TRBJ2-2, with D unclear. Trimming removed 1 base from V and 4 bases from J, with 5 bases in between. The CDR3 runs to 13 residues. CDR1 is SGHNT, CDR2 YYREEE, per germline (reference sequence). CDR3 DNA sequence: TGTGCCAGCAGCTTGACGCCCACCGGGGAGCTGTTTTTT. Encoded protein: CASSLTPTGELFF.

The rearrangement uses TRBV11-2 and TRBJ2-2, with 7 bases aligning to TRBD1. This CDR3 is built from 15 residues. The V gene end was trimmed by 7 bases and the J gene end by 10 bases; junction bases not matched to a gene: 15. Germline V gene lookup returns CDR1 SGHAT and CDR2 FQNNGV. CDR3 nucleotide sequence: TGTGCCAGCACCGAGAGGGGGCCTTACTTAGTGGAGCTGTTTTTT. Translated: CASTERGPYLVELFF.

The chain links TRBV19 to TRBJ2-3; D perhaps matches TRBD2 (6 bases). The ends were cut back, 3 bases at V and 5 bases at J, with 15 bases in the middle. The CDR3 runs to 15 residues. Germline CDR1 LNHDA, CDR2 SQIVND (reference sequence). CDR3 nucleotide sequence: TGTGCCAGTAGTATCCCGCTGCGGGAAAGAGATACGCAGTATTTT. Translated: CASSIPLRERDTQYF.